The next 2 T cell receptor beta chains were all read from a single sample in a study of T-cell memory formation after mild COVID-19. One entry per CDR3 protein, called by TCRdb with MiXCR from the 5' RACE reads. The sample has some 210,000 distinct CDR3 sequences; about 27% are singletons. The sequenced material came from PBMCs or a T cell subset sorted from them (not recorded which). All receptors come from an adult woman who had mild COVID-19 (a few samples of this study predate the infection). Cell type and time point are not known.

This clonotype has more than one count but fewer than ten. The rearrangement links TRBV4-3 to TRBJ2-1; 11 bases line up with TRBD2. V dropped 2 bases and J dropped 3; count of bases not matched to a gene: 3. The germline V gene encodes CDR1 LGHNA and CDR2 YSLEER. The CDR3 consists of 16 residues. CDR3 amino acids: CASSQSLAGGYNEQFF. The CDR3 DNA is TGCGCCAGCAGCCAAAGTCTAGCGGGAGGCTACAATGAGCAGTTCTTC.

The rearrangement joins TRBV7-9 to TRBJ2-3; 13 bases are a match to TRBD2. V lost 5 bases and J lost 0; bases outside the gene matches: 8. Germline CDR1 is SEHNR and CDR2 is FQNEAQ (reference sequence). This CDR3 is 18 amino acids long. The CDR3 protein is CASSPATSGGYSTDTQYF. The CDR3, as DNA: TGTGCCAGCAGCCCGGCGACTAGCGGGGGGTATAGCACAGATACGCAGTATTTT. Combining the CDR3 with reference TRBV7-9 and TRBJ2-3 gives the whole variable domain DTGVSQNPRHKITKRGQNVTFRCDPISEHNRLYWYRQTLGQGPEFLTYFQNEAQLEKSRLLSDRFSAERPKGSFSTLEIQRTEQGDSAMYLCASSPATSGGYSTDTQYFGPGTRLTVL.